The clone carrying this TCR beta chain has a count of ten or more. Its antigen is not identified. TCRdb reanalysed the reads using MiXCR and keeps one entry per CDR3 protein. The profile covers 700,000 to 900,000 distinct CDR3 sequences, with under 35% appearing a single time and under 15% taken by the ten largest. The data were taken from a study of T cell repertoires in cytomegalovirus infection. Study context: A matching HLA type, together with CMV infection, was signaled by public TCR beta signatures.

Overall study results and limits: Carriage of CMV together with the relevant HLA was identifiable through cumulative public TCR beta family frequency. HLA-C-restricted, CMV-specific TCR beta clonotypes were dominant ex vivo.

V was shortened by 6 bases and J by 4 bases, with 10 bases between the two germline ends. There are 13 residues in the CDR3. The sequence derives from a human donor in good health (CMV status not recorded). Some clones in this sample may be carry-over from other donors' samples. The sequences come from cultured CD8+ T cells from PBMCs, collected from culture after CMV antigen stimulation. The V gene is TRBV12-3 or TRBV12-4, the J gene TRBJ1-5, with D unclear. The CDR3 DNA sequence: TGTGCCAGCAGACCCCCGGGGAATCAGCCCCAGCATTTT. Translation gives CASRPPGNQPQHF.